This paragraph reports one T cell receptor (beta chain). The data stem from a study of shared clonotypes between healthy human individuals. Caucasian adults living in Nashville, Tennessee, provided all samples. The CDR3 sequence is 15 residues long. CDR1 is LNHDA and CDR2 is SQIVND in the germline V gene (reference sequence). V lost 3 bases to trimming and J lost 6 bases; unmatched junction nucleotides: 8. TCRdb keeps only in-frame clones here, not all; method: immunoSEQ multiplex PCR. The sample records 2 million to 2.5 million clones, around 93% being singletons. The chain couples TRBV19 to TRBJ1-5; 7 nucleotides match TRBD1. The sequence came from a man aged 18-30 years in good health. Some clones in this sample may be carry-over from other donors' samples. Material: naive CD4+ T cells from PBMCs. Specified subset: CD45RA+ positively selected. DNA of the CDR3: TGTGCCAGTAGTATCGACAGGGCGACACCTCAGCCCCAGCATTTT. It yields the protein CASSIDRATPQPQHF.